The next 27 T cell receptor beta chains were all read from a single sample in a study of T cell responses to AZD1222 COVID-19 vaccine. Repertoires were generated with immunoSEQ multiplex PCR, while TCRdb's copy carries only in-frame clones and drops some. The sample records 150,000 to 200,000 clones, around 90% being singletons. This material consisted of peripheral blood, taken 28 days after the second AZD1222 dose. Every receptor here comes from an adult who received the AZD1222 COVID-19 vaccine.

V is TRBV11-2 and J is TRBJ2-3; tentatively, D is TRBD1 (6 bases). CDR3 size: 15 residues. CDR1 and CDR2 from the germline V gene are SGHAT and FQNNGV. V shed 0 bases and J shed 6 bases, with 13 bases lying between them. CDR3 nucleotide sequence: TGTGCCAGCAGCTTAGATCAATTTGGGGGCGATACGCAGTATTTT. Its translation: CASSLDQFGGDTQYF.

V is TRBV6-1 and J is TRBJ2-1; D is ambiguous. This CDR3 spans 13 amino acids. The germline V and J ends were trimmed by 2 bases and 7 bases, with 9 bases remaining between them. Per the germline V gene, CDR1 is MNHNS and CDR2 is SASEGT. The CDR3 loop is CASSERKNNEQFF. CDR3 in DNA: TGTGCCAGCAGTGAACGTAAGAATAATGAGCAGTTCTTC.

The chain has TRBV5-4 and TRBJ2-5; D unresolved. This CDR3 comprises 14 residues. The ends were cut back, 2 bases at V and 3 bases at J, with 11 bases in the middle. CDR1 is SGHNT and CDR2 is YYREEE in the germline V gene (reference sequence). CDR3: CASSFISTKETQYF. In nucleotides, the CDR3 is TGTGCCAGCAGCTTTATTTCTACCAAAGAGACCCAGTACTTC.

The rearrangement links TRBV28 to TRBJ2-7; D remains unclear. V lost 2 bases to trimming and J lost 2 bases, with 7 bases between them. Germline loops: CDR1 MDHEN, CDR2 SYDVKM. This CDR3 is 13 amino acids long. For the CDR3, the DNA is TGTGCCAGCAGTTTAACGGTCCCCTACGAGCAGTACTTC. It codes for CASSLTVPYEQYF.

The chain is built from TRBV5-1 and TRBJ2-7; 7 positions agree with TRBD1. The V and J ends lost 0 bases and 6 bases, in that order; junction bases with no gene match: 9. CDR3 length equals 15 residues. Germline CDR1 and CDR2: SGHRS and YFSETQ. The DNA for the CDR3 is TGCGCCAGCAGCTTGGAACAGGGGTTAACCTCCGAGCAGTACTTC. Translation: CASSLEQGLTSEQYF.

The rearrangement uses TRBV5-4 and TRBJ1-1, with D maybe TRBD1 (5 bases). The V end lost 3 bases, the J end lost 3 bases, and 12 bases lay between the germline ends. There are 14 residues in the CDR3. Germline V gene data show CDR1 as SGHNT and CDR2 as YYREEE (reference sequence). CDR3 sequence (DNA): TGTGCCAGCAGCTCTCGGGGGAGGGACACTGAAGCTTTCTTT. Translating gives CASSSRGRDTEAFF.

J is TRBJ2-5 and V is TRBV19; 12 bases are a match to TRBD2. CDR1 LNHDA and CDR2 SQIVND come from the germline V gene (reference sequence). This CDR3 is built from 15 residues. V lost 4 bases, J lost 2 bases, and 2 bases stayed unmatched. CDR3 protein: CASSTTSGGQETQYF. DNA of the CDR3: TGTGCCAGTAGTACGACTAGCGGGGGACAAGAGACCCAGTACTTC.

CDR3 coding DNA: TGTGCCAGCAGCCGAATGGACACCAGGAACACCGGGGAGCTGTTTTTT. Its translation is CASSRMDTRNTGELFF. The chain employs TRBV7-6 and TRBJ2-2, with D tentatively TRBD1 (5 bases). CDR3 length: 16 amino acids. V was trimmed by 5 bases and J by 1 base, leaving 14 bases between them. Germline V gives CDR1 SGHVS, CDR2 FNYEAQ.

The chain uses TRBV30 and TRBJ2-1; D uncertain. This CDR3 region has 13 residues. V lost 5 bases and J 1 base, leaving 9 bases between the germline ends. Per germline, CDR1 GTSNPN and CDR2 SVGIG (reference sequence). In DNA form, the CDR3 reads TGTGCCTGGTCCAAAGGGTCCTACAATGAGCAGTTCTTC. Translated, it gives CAWSKGSYNEQFF.

The chain joins TRBV30 to TRBJ2-2; a weak D match, TRBD1 (6 bases). The V and J ends lost 0 bases and 1 base respectively, with 15 bases between them. Germline lookup yields CDR1 GTSNPN and CDR2 SVGIG (reference sequence). This CDR3 has 17 amino acids. For the CDR3, the DNA is TGTGCCTGGAGTGTATTCGGGGTGACAGGGAACACCGGGGAGCTGTTTTTT. This codes for CAWSVFGVTGNTGELFF.

This clone showed up just once. This chain joins TRBV2 and TRBJ1-1; D remains unclear. Germline lookup yields CDR1 SNHLY and CDR2 FYNNEI. V dropped 6 bases and J dropped 3 bases, with 11 bases sitting between them. The CDR3 runs 13 residues. The CDR3, as DNA: TGTGCCAGCAGATCGGCGCACCACACTGAAGCTTTCTTT. It is translated as CASRSAHHTEAFF.

The J gene is TRBJ2-1, the V gene TRBV29-1; 7 nucleotides agree with TRBD1. J lost 1 base, V lost 7 bases, and 4 bases had no gene match. The CDR3 spans 13 residues. Germline CDR1 is SQVTM and CDR2 is ANQGSEA. CDR3: CSAGTVSYNEQFF. In DNA, the CDR3 is TGCAGCGCTGGGACAGTGTCCTACAATGAGCAGTTCTTC.

The V gene is TRBV2, the J gene TRBJ2-2, with a weak D call TRBD2 (6 bases). CDR1 and CDR2 from the germline V gene are SNHLY and FYNNEI. The length of the CDR3 is 15 residues. V shed 6 bases and J shed 3 bases, with 14 bases lying between them. The CDR3 region is CASRGGTADTGELFF. CDR3 coding DNA: TGTGCCAGCAGGGGCGGGACGGCAGACACCGGGGAGCTGTTTTTT.

The genes are TRBV2 and TRBJ1-2; no definite D call. Germline V gives CDR1 SNHLY, CDR2 FYNNEI. The CDR3 contains 14 residues. V lost 5 bases to trimming and J lost 3 bases, with 13 bases between them. CDR3 residues: CASSLKGRDYGYTF. The DNA of the CDR3 is TGTGCCAGCAGTCTCAAGGGCCGGGACTATGGCTACACCTTC. The full variable domain, in which reference TRBV2 and TRBJ1-2 provide the parts outside the CDR3, is EPEVTQTPSHQVTQMGQEVILRCVPISNHLYFYWYRQILGQKVEFLVSFYNNEISEKSEIFDDQFSVERPDGSNFTLKIRSTKLEDSAMYFCASSLKGRDYGYTFGSGTRLTVV.

J is TRBJ2-7 and V is TRBV3-1 (or the pseudogene TRBV3-2); 11 positions agree with TRBD2. The CDR3 runs to 15 residues. Trimming took 4 bases from V and 0 from J; bases not matched to a gene: 2. Germline assignment: CDR1 LGHDT and CDR2 YNNKEL (reference sequence). In DNA, the CDR3 is TGTGCCAGCAGCCGCGGGACTAGCGGCTCCTACGAGCAGTACTTC. Translated, it gives CASSRGTSGSYEQYF.

The chain links TRBV6-5 to TRBJ2-3; a possible D gene is TRBD2 (5 bases). CDR1 and CDR2 (germline): MNHEY, SVGAGI. V lost 8 bases and J 3 bases, leaving 12 bases between the germline ends. CDR3 size: 13 residues. CDR3 loop: CASSLERTDTQYF. The CDR3 bases are TGTGCCAGCTCACTAGAACGGACAGATACGCAGTATTTT.

The V gene is TRBV28, the J gene TRBJ1-1; no clear D. V lost 7 bases, J lost 6 bases, and 9 bases lay in between. The CDR3 consists of 11 residues. Germline lookup yields CDR1 MDHEN and CDR2 SYDVKM. The CDR3 here is CASTAYAEAFF. The CDR3 DNA reads TGTGCCAGCACCGCGTATGCTGAAGCTTTCTTT.

The gene calls are TRBV12-3 or TRBV12-4 and TRBJ1-3; D gene unclear. CDR3 size: 13 residues. Trimming took 7 bases from V and 11 from J, leaving 18 bases between them. The CDR3 nucleotides are TGTGCCAGCACCCGAGCGGGAGGAGGCGCCATATATTTT. This translates into CASTRAGGGAIYF.

V gene TRBV5-6 combines with J gene TRBJ1-2, with D uncertain. The V end was cut by 0 bases, the J end by 8 bases, with 17 bases between. The CDR3 extends over 15 amino acids. Germline CDR1 and CDR2: SGHDT and YYEEEE. This chain's CDR3 is CASSLVARDLVGYTF. The CDR3 nucleotides read TGTGCCAGCAGCTTGGTCGCTCGGGATCTCGTGGGCTACACCTTC. The variable domain in full, completed from reference TRBV5-6 and TRBJ1-2, reads DAGVTQSPTHLIKTRGQQVTLRCSPKSGHDTVSWYQQALGQGPQFIFQYYEEEERQRGNFPDRFSGHQFPNYSSELNVNALLLGDSALYLCASSLVARDLVGYTFGSGTRLTVV.

The J gene is TRBJ2-7, the V gene TRBV30, with D possibly TRBD2 on 6 matching bases. The CDR3 loop spans 11 amino acids. From germline, CDR1 is GTSNPN and CDR2 SVGIG (reference sequence). V lost 1 base, J lost 11 bases, and 12 bases lay in between. CDR3 protein: CAWSDQGLEYF. The CDR3 DNA reads as TGTGCCTGGAGTGACCAGGGACTCGAGTACTTC.

V is TRBV18 and J is TRBJ2-7; 11 bases are a match to TRBD2. V gave up 6 bases and J gave up 7 bases; unmatched junction bases: 11. This CDR3 comprises 15 residues. The germline V gene has CDR1 KGHSH and CDR2 LQKENI. The CDR3 region is CASSPGTSGQREQYF. The CDR3 DNA reads TGTGCCAGCTCGCCCGGGACTAGCGGCCAACGGGAGCAGTACTTC.

The chain recombines TRBV7-3 with TRBJ1-1; 9 nucleotides line up with TRBD1. Unmatched junction bases numbered 4, after V lost 5 bases and J lost 9 bases. This CDR3 comprises 12 residues. Germline CDR1 reads SGHTA; CDR2 reads FQGTGA. The DNA of the CDR3 is TGTGCCAGCAGCCGCAACAGGGGGCAAGCTTTCTTT. Its protein is CASSRNRGQAFF.

Written as DNA, the CDR3 is TGTGCCAGCAGCCGGGGCGGGGGCAATCAGCCCCAGCATTTT. Its translation is CASSRGGGNQPQHF. This chain connects TRBV5-6 to TRBJ1-5; the D gene is possibly TRBD1 (5 bases). CDR3 length: 14 amino acids. V lost 4 bases and J lost 2, with 10 bases in between. Germline V gene sequence: CDR1 SGHDT, CDR2 YYEEEE.

V is TRBV10-3 and J is TRBJ1-5, with no clear D. Looked up from germline, CDR1 is ENHRY and CDR2 is SYGVKD. Trimming removed 9 bases at V and 6 bases at J, with 18 bases between. The CDR3 has 14 residues. The CDR3 DNA follows: TGTGCCATTGGGTCGGACCCGGCGGGTCAGCCCCAGCATTTT. It is translated as CAIGSDPAGQPQHF.

The rearrangement uses TRBV5-6 and TRBJ1-1; D remains ambiguous. Trimming took 8 bases from V and 4 from J, leaving 15 bases between them. Germline V gene sequence: CDR1 SGHDT, CDR2 YYEEEE. This CDR3 comprises 13 residues. CDR3 sequence (DNA): TGTGCCAGTTCGGAGACACGGATCACTGAAGCTTTCTTT. It yields the protein CASSETRITEAFF.

The count of this clone is one. This chain connects TRBV29-1 to TRBJ1-1; TRBD1 might be the D (5 bases). Germline CDR1 is SQVTM and CDR2 is ANQGSEA. The CDR3 has 14 residues. Trimming took off 7 bases at V and 1 base at J, with 16 bases between the two ends. CDR3 nucleotides: TGCAGCGGGATAAGACAGCGAACGAACACTGAAGCTTTCTTT. It is translated as CSGIRQRTNTEAFF. Full variable domain (remainder filled in from reference TRBV29-1 and TRBJ1-1): SAVISQKPSRDICQRGTSLTIQCQVDSQVTMMFWYRQQPGQSLTLIATANQGSEATYESGFVIDKFPISRPNLTFSTLTVSNMSPEDSSIYLCSGIRQRTNTEAFFGQGTRLTVV.

This clone was seen just once. CDR3 protein: CASSVELAGGPYEQYF. The CDR3, as DNA: TGTGCCAGCAGCGTAGAACTAGCGGGGGGGCCCTACGAGCAGTACTTC. The chain has TRBV9 and TRBJ2-7, with 13 bases fitting TRBD2. This CDR3 is 16 amino acids long. The germline gives CDR1 SGDLS, CDR2 YYNGEE. Losses at the gene ends were 0 bases for V and 2 bases for J; bases not matched to a gene: 2.